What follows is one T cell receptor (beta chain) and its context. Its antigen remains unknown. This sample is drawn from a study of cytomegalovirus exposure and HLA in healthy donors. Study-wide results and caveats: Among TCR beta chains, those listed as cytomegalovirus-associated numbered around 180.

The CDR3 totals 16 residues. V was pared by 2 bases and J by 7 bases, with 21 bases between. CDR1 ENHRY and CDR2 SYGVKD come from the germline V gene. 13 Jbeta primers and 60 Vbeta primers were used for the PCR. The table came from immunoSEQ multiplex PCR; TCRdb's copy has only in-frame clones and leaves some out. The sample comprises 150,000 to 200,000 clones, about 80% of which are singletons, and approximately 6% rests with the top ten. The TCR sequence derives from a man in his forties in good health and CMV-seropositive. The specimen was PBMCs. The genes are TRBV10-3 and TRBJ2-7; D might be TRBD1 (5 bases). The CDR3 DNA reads TGTGCCATCAGTGAGCCGTGGAACTCGAAGGGGCTAGAGCAGTACTTC. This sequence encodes CAISEPWNSKGLEQYF.